One and the same sample provided the 18 T cell receptor beta chains below, sequenced in a study of blood T cell repertoires in COVID-19. Profiled with immunoSEQ multiplex PCR; TCRdb holds only in-frame clones, not every one. The table has around 450,000 clones, about 85% seen once. The sample taken for sequencing was PBMCs or T cells enriched from blood (not recorded which). The origin of the receptors is a woman aged 18-29 years with acute COVID-19.

This chain links TRBV6-5 with TRBJ1-2; 7 bases align to TRBD1. V dropped 5 bases and J dropped 1; count of bases not matched to a gene: 7. CDR3 length: 15 residues. CDR1 MNHEY and CDR2 SVGAGI come from the germline V gene. CDR3 DNA: TGTGCCAGCAGTCAGGGGCAGGGGGTTAACTATGGCTACACCTTC. This encodes CASSQGQGVNYGYTF.

The V gene is TRBV7-9, the J gene TRBJ2-2; 7 bases match TRBD1. The CDR3 has 15 amino acids. V lost 4 bases, J lost 1 base, and 3 bases stayed unmatched. The germline gives CDR1 SEHNR, CDR2 FQNEAQ (reference sequence). The CDR3 spells CASSSGQLNTGELFF. The CDR3 DNA is TGTGCCAGCAGCTCGGGACAGTTGAACACCGGGGAGCTGTTTTTT.

The table lists this clone with a few counts. J is TRBJ2-7 and V is TRBV14; 11 bases line up with TRBD2. The V gene's germline CDR1 is SGHDN and CDR2 FVKESK. The junction had 2 bases not matched to a gene; V was cut back by 1 base and J by 0 bases. The CDR3 runs 16 residues. The CDR3 DNA follows: TGTGCCAGCAGCCAAGGACTAGCGGGACCCTCCTACGAGCAGTACTTC. This sequence encodes CASSQGLAGPSYEQYF.

V gene TRBV7-2 combines with J gene TRBJ1-2, with a tentative D call TRBD1 (6 bases). V lost 5 bases, J lost 5 bases, and 21 bases lay in between. The CDR3 is 16 amino acids. The germline V gene has CDR1 SGHTA and CDR2 FQGNSA. The CDR3 sequence: CASSPTGTPRGYGYTF. Here the CDR3 DNA reads TGTGCCAGCAGCCCTACCGGGACACCTCGGGGATATGGCTACACCTTC. The full variable domain, in which reference TRBV7-2 and TRBJ1-2 provide the parts outside the CDR3, is GAGVSQSPSNKVTEKGKDVELRCDPISGHTALYWYRQSLGQGLEFLIYFQGNSAPDKSGLPSDRFSAERTGGSVSTLTIQRTQQEDSAVYLCASSPTGTPRGYGYTFGSGTRLTVV.

V gene TRBV5-8 combines with J gene TRBJ2-3, with TRBD1 identical over 8 bases. This CDR3 spans 15 amino acids. J was trimmed by 2 bases and V by 4 bases; bases with no gene match: 6. CDR1 SGHTS and CDR2 YDEGEE come from the germline V gene. DNA for the CDR3: TGTGCCAGCAGCAGCCAGGGGGCACCCACAGATACGCAGTATTTT. It codes for CASSSQGAPTDTQYF.

The rearrangement links TRBV5-1 to TRBJ2-1, with D tentatively TRBD2 (6 bases). This CDR3 has 15 amino acids. Trimming took 0 bases from V and 9 from J, leaving 16 bases between them. Germline V lookup: CDR1 SGHRS, CDR2 YFSETQ. The CDR3 region is CASSLAPSADSEQFF. The CDR3 bases are TGCGCCAGCAGCTTGGCTCCTAGCGCGGATAGTGAGCAGTTCTTC.

The gene calls are TRBV4-1 and TRBJ1-5, with TRBD1 matching 12 bases. Germline assignment: CDR1 MGHRA and CDR2 YSYEKL. V dropped 6 bases and J dropped 6; count of bases not matched to a gene: 12. The CDR3 is made up of 17 amino acids. The chain's CDR3 is CASSREPGTGGFQPQHF. The CDR3, as DNA: TGCGCCAGCAGTCGAGAGCCCGGGACAGGGGGCTTTCAGCCCCAGCATTTT.

V is TRBV7-8 and J is TRBJ2-7, with D perhaps matching TRBD1 (5 bases). V was cut by 3 bases and J by 4 bases, with 10 bases left in between. The CDR3 sequence is 13 residues long. Per germline, CDR1 SGHVS and CDR2 FQNEAQ. The CDR3 loop reads CASSFGQSYEQYF. The CDR3 DNA is TGTGCCAGCAGCTTCGGACAAAGTTACGAGCAGTACTTC.

V gene TRBV11-2 combines with J gene TRBJ1-1; D possibly corresponds to TRBD1 (6 bases). Trimming cost V 2 bases and J 1 base, with 11 bases left between them. The CDR3 has 15 amino acids. CDR1 and CDR2 (germline): SGHAT, FQNNGV. The CDR3 reads CASSLSWGRNTEAFF. The CDR3 bases are TGTGCCAGCAGCTTATCATGGGGGCGGAACACTGAAGCTTTCTTT.

The chain recombines TRBV5-1 with TRBJ1-1; 7 bases are a match to TRBD1. The CDR3 has 14 residues. After removal of 0 bases from V and 6 bases from J, the junction contained 5 bases not matched to a gene. CDR1 is SGHRS and CDR2 is YFSETQ in the germline V gene. The CDR3 coding sequence is TGCGCCAGCAGCTTGGAGGGGGCGAGGGCTGAAGCTTTCTTT. Its protein product is CASSLEGARAEAFF.

V usage is TRBV6-5 and J usage is TRBJ1-6; 8 bases are a match to TRBD1. V was clipped by 1 base and J by 8 bases; unmatched bases: 7. Germline loops: CDR1 MNHEY, CDR2 SVGAGI. This CDR3 spans 16 amino acids. CDR3 sequence (DNA): TGTGCCAGCAGTTACTTAACCGGGACAGGTGATTCACCCCTCCACTTT. Encoded protein: CASSYLTGTGDSPLHF.

The J gene is TRBJ1-1, the V gene TRBV29-1, with 8 positions matching TRBD1. Germline V lookup: CDR1 SQVTM, CDR2 ANQGSEA. Trimming cost V 6 bases and J 0 bases; bases outside gene matches: 6. This CDR3 is 14 amino acids long. The CDR3 protein is CSVGDRGMNTEAFF. CDR3 DNA sequence: TGCAGCGTCGGTGACAGGGGCATGAACACTGAAGCTTTCTTT.

This rearrangement joins TRBV6-5 to TRBJ1-1, with D maybe TRBD1 (6 bases). Trimming stripped 3 bases from V and 4 bases from J, with 9 bases between. The CDR3 contains 13 residues. In germline, CDR1 is MNHEY, CDR2 SVGAGI. The chain's CDR3 is CASSYQGSTEAFF. Here the CDR3 DNA reads TGTGCCAGCAGTTATCAGGGGAGCACTGAAGCTTTCTTT.

The chain employs TRBV6-6 and TRBJ1-6; D perhaps matches TRBD1 (6 bases). The CDR3 has 18 residues. The germline V gene has CDR1 MNHNY and CDR2 SVGAGI (reference sequence). Between the trimmed V and J ends, which lost 5 bases and 1 base, there was a span of 18 bases. Here the CDR3 reads CASSRDIGGVSYNSPLHF. CDR3 bases: TGTGCCAGCAGTCGGGACATAGGTGGGGTGTCCTATAATTCACCCCTCCACTTT.

The gene calls are TRBV10-3 and TRBJ1-2, with a tentative D call TRBD1 (6 bases). Trimming left V 3 bases short and J 4 bases short, with 15 bases between. CDR3 length equals 15 residues. CDR1 ENHRY and CDR2 SYGVKD come from the germline V gene. The CDR3 DNA follows: TGTGCCATCAGTGAAGGACAGCCACCCCTCTATGGCTACACCTTC. As protein: CAISEGQPPLYGYTF.

CDR3 protein: CASTLSGTGTQHF. CDR3 sequence (DNA): TGTGCCAGCACCTTGTCCGGGACAGGAACCCAGCATTTT. The J gene is TRBJ1-5, the V gene TRBV12-3 or TRBV12-4, with TRBD1 identical over 8 bases. The CDR3 has 13 amino acids. J lost 11 bases, V lost 7 bases, and 10 bases had no gene match.

The chain uses TRBV13 and TRBJ1-5; D not resolved. The CDR3 is made up of 16 amino acids. The V gene lost 5 bases and the J gene lost 9 bases, with 23 bases spanning the gap. Per the germline V gene, CDR1 is PRHDT and CDR2 is FYEKMQ (reference sequence). The CDR3 sequence is CASSRYRGTAITPQHF. The DNA for the CDR3 is TGTGCCAGCAGCCGATATCGGGGAACAGCTATCACGCCCCAGCATTTT.

This chain connects TRBV10-3 to TRBJ1-3, with 7 bases that match TRBD1. V dropped 5 bases and J dropped 1; count of bases not matched to a gene: 8. The CDR3 consists of 16 residues. Germline V CDR1 and CDR2: ENHRY, SYGVKD. The CDR3 DNA follows: TGTGCCATCAGTCAACAGGGGAGCCCTTCTGGAAACACCATATATTTT. This sequence encodes CAISQQGSPSGNTIYF.